This TCR beta chain was recorded in a study of blood T cell repertoires in COVID-19. Those enrolled, adults aged about 18 to 89 years, came from around 24 US areas. Participant-given clinical history determined each cohort assignment. Resolution of symptoms, clearance, or two negative PCRs was present in recovered Cohort 3 donors. Per the study methods: Nucleated cell counts were estimated from reference gene primer amplification. Clones were sequenced by immunoSEQ multiplex PCR, and TCRdb holds only the in-frame ones, with some missing. That table furnishes V, J and clone size, whereas the DNA furnished D and trimming. The sample shows approximately 250,000 clones, approximately 90% of them seen only once. The CDR3 runs 16 residues. V was clipped by 3 bases and J by 1 base, with 18 bases between them. Germline loops: CDR1 DFQATT, CDR2 SNEGSKA (reference sequence).

V and J are TRBV20-1 and TRBJ1-2; possibly TRBD1 for D (6 bases). The specimen sequenced was PBMCs or T cells enriched from blood (not recorded which). The sequence came from a woman aged 30 to 39 who had recovered from COVID-19. The DNA for the CDR3 is TGCAGTGCTAGTGAACGTGGACAGCCTCTTAACTATGGCTACACCTTC. It yields the protein CSASERGQPLNYGYTF.